This passage covers 16 T cell receptor beta chains from one sample sequenced in a study of metastatic and nonmetastatic thyroid tumors (TCRdb year 2020). No patient had received any treatment before thyroid surgery. Library method: PCR. Instrument on record: Illumina HiSeq 4000. Using fastp trimming at Q25 and MiXCR clonotype assembly, TCRdb reanalyzed the public sequencing data and kept in-frame beta chains. Across this sample there are about 92,000 clones, with under 15% seen only once. The ten most abundant clones make up about 3.9% of the sample. The source material was blood. The receptors were gathered from a female donor with papillary thyroid cancer or a benign thyroid nodule (not recorded which). Some clones in this sample may be carry-over from other donors' samples.

In this sample, this clone turned up many times. The chain joins TRBV5-6 to TRBJ1-6, with 12 bases that match TRBD1. The CDR3 is 16 residues long. Germline trimming cut 4 bases from V and 7 bases from J; bases unmatched to any gene: 6. Germline V lookup: CDR1 SGHDT, CDR2 YYEEEE. CDR3 protein: CASSVGTGGGNSPLHF. CDR3 coding DNA: TGTGCCAGCAGCGTTGGGACAGGGGGCGGGAATTCACCCCTCCACTTT.

The chain links TRBV10-1 to TRBJ2-1; 9 nucleotides agree with TRBD2. This CDR3 has 23 residues. Trimming took 6 bases from V and 0 from J; bases not matched to a gene: 27. The V gene's germline CDR1 is WNHNN and CDR2 SYGVQD (reference sequence). The CDR3 region is CASRRIGGRVFYQRTCSYNEQFF. The CDR3 DNA reads as TGCGCCAGCAGAAGAATCGGCGGGAGGGTTTTCTACCAGAGGACTTGCTCCTACAATGAGCAGTTCTTC.

The V and J genes are TRBV7-2 and TRBJ1-1; 7 positions agree with TRBD1. V dropped 5 bases and J dropped 12; count of bases not matched to a gene: 18. The CDR3 contains 15 residues. Germline-derived CDR1 and CDR2 are SGHTA and FQGNSA. The CDR3 region has the DNA TGTGCCAGCAGCGAATCGACAGGGCGAAGCTCCGGGACTTTCTTT. It is translated as CASSESTGRSSGTFF.

As to this clone: It may be a read error: a sequence one base away is much more abundant. The V and J genes are TRBV11-3 and TRBJ2-5; D perhaps matches TRBD2 (6 bases). Germline V gene sequence: CDR1 SGHNT, CDR2 YENEEA. The CDR3 loop spans 12 amino acids. The CDR3 is CEGEDPQETQYF. The CDR3 DNA sequence: TGTGAAGGGGAGGATCCCCAAGAGACCCAGTACTTC. Full variable domain (missing parts from reference TRBV11-3 and TRBJ2-5): EAGVVQSPRYKIIEKKQPVAFWCNPISGHNTLYWYLQNLGQGPELLIRYENEEAVDDSQLPKDRFSAERLKGVDSTLKIQPAELGDSAVYLCEGEDPQETQYFGPGTRLLVL.

About this clone: A much more abundant neighbour one base away suggests this may be a read error. Distinct nucleotide sequences in the sample also encode this CDR3. The chain links TRBV7-2 to TRBJ1-4; the D gene is possibly TRBD1 (6 bases). Germline V gene lookup returns CDR1 SGHTA and CDR2 FQGNSA. V lost 5 bases, J lost 7 bases, and 17 bases lay in between. The CDR3 spans 15 residues. As DNA, the CDR3 is TGTGCCAGCAGCCCCACAGGGTTATTTGGTGAAAAACTGTTTTTT. Amino acid sequence: CASSPTGLFGEKLFF.

As concerns this clone: A much larger clone differs from this one at a single base, so this may be a read error. The V gene is TRBV5-1, the J gene TRBJ2-1; TRBD2 matches 7 bases. Germline trimming cut 0 bases from V and 5 bases from J; bases unmatched to any gene: 8. The germline CDR1 and CDR2 sequences are SGHRS and YFSETQ. The CDR3 extends over 16 amino acids. The DNA of the CDR3 is TGCGCCAGCAGCTTGGGCCAGGGACTATACCACAATGAGCAGTTCTTC. Translating it yields CASSLGQGLYHNEQFF.

This clone appeared many times. The chain recombines TRBV28 with TRBJ1-2, with TRBD1 matching 7 bases. Germline V gene sequence: CDR1 MDHEN, CDR2 SYDVKM. This CDR3 has 14 amino acids. V gave up 6 bases and J gave up 3 bases; unmatched junction bases: 7. The CDR3 bases are TGTGCCAGCAGGTTGACAGGGAGTTACTATGGCTACACCTTC. Translated: CASRLTGSYYGYTF.

As to this clone: A read error may be the cause here, since a much bigger clone is one base away. The same CDR3 arises from other DNA sequences in this sample as well. J is TRBJ1-2 and V is TRBV5-6; D gene ambiguous. V was trimmed by 3 bases and J by 6 bases, leaving 9 bases between them. Germline lookup yields CDR1 SGHDT and CDR2 YYEEEE. This CDR3 region has 12 residues. DNA of the CDR3: TGTGCCAGCAGCTCCCCGCCAGATGGCTACACCTTC. Translating it yields CASSSPPDGYTF.

This clone appeared a few times. A junction end diverges from the germline sequence, so it may reflect a read error. V usage is TRBV9 and J usage is TRBJ2-5; D may match TRBD1 or TRBD2 (5 bases each). The CDR3 covers 14 residues. Per the germline V gene, CDR1 is SGDLS and CDR2 is YYNGEE. CDR3 amino acids: CAGSPTPRDLTQYF. CDR3 bases: TGTGCCGGCAGCCCCACCCCCCGGGACCTGACCCAGTACTTC.

Turning to this clone: The DNA is omitted, as the CDR3 cannot be located on it reliably, and the CDR3 follows TCRdb's listing. The chain has TRBV7-3 and TRBJ1-5. The CDR3 spans 15 amino acids, including both terminal residues. Per germline, CDR1 SGHTA and CDR2 FQGTGA. CDR3 region: CACRGRAIAISPSIF.

This clone has a count of ten or more. The rearrangement joins TRBV2 to TRBJ2-5, with TRBD1 matching 8 bases. This CDR3 spans 14 amino acids. V was clipped by 4 bases and J by 5 bases; unmatched bases: 6. CDR1 SNHLY and CDR2 FYNNEI come from the germline V gene. This CDR3 reads CASSGQGAWETQYF. In nucleotides, the CDR3 is TGTGCCAGCAGTGGGCAGGGGGCCTGGGAGACCCAGTACTTC.

This clone was observed at least ten times. The genes are TRBV12-3 or TRBV12-4 and TRBJ1-3; no clear D gene. V was cut by 6 bases and J by 2 bases, with 2 bases left in between. The CDR3 runs 11 residues. In DNA, the CDR3 is TGTGCCAGCAGCACTGGAAACACCATATATTTT. It is translated as CASSTGNTIYF.

This clone was observed many times. V is TRBV19 and J is TRBJ2-2; no clear D. Per germline, CDR1 LNHDA and CDR2 SQIVND (reference sequence). Trimming took 4 bases from V and 7 from J, leaving 16 bases between them. CDR3 length: 15 residues. The CDR3 DNA reads as TGTGCCAGTAGTAACCCCAGACCGGGCATCGGGGAGCTGTTTTTT. Residues: CASSNPRPGIGELFF.

In its sample, this clone was seen many times. V gene TRBV11-2 combines with J gene TRBJ2-6; either TRBD1 or TRBD2 may fit D (6 bases each). Trimming removed 5 bases at V and 3 bases at J, with 11 bases between. In germline, CDR1 is SGHAT, CDR2 FQNNGV. This CDR3 has 15 residues. The CDR3 spells CASSGRGGGANVLTF. CDR3 sequence (DNA): TGTGCCAGCAGCGGCAGGGGAGGTGGGGCCAACGTCCTGACTTTC.

This chain connects TRBV10-3 to TRBJ2-7; 9 bases line up with TRBD1. V lost 10 bases to trimming and J lost 5 bases; unmatched junction nucleotides: 9. The germline CDR1 and CDR2 sequences are ENHRY and SYGVKD. This CDR3 contains 13 residues. CDR3: CATAGTGIDEQYF. DNA of the CDR3: TGTGCCACCGCAGGGACAGGGATCGACGAGCAGTACTTC.

This clone was found a few times. Other DNA sequences from this sample encode an identical CDR3 as well. This chain joins TRBV19 and TRBJ2-2; a weak D match, TRBD1 (5 bases). Trimming removed 10 bases from V and 4 bases from J, with 19 bases in between. Germline V gene data show CDR1 as LNHDA and CDR2 as SQIVND (reference sequence). CDR3 length: 15 amino acids. This CDR3 is CAITLGGGATGELFF. The CDR3 DNA reads TGTGCCATTACCCTGGGCGGTGGGGCCACCGGGGAGCTGTTTTTT.